The 12 T cell receptor beta chains presented below share a single source sample, sequenced in a study of blood T cell repertoires in COVID-19. Sequencing used immunoSEQ multiplex PCR; TCRdb keeps in-frame clones, though not all of them. The data contain approximately 85,000 clones, roughly 90% of them singletons. The sequenced material came from peripheral blood. The origin of the receptors is a man between 45 and 60 years old with acute or convalescent COVID-19.

V gene TRBV4-1 combines with J gene TRBJ1-2; D gene uncertain. Germline CDR1 reads MGHRA; CDR2 reads YSYEKL. Trimming stripped 4 bases from V and 9 bases from J, with 15 bases between. This CDR3 has 13 residues. In DNA form, the CDR3 reads TGCGCCAGCAGCCCGGCTGAGACTCTCAGCTACACCTTC. It specifies CASSPAETLSYTF.

The chain is built from TRBV7-2 and TRBJ2-5; 8 bases map to TRBD1. V lost 4 bases to trimming and J lost 5 bases; unmatched junction nucleotides: 3. This CDR3 contains 13 residues. Germline V lookup: CDR1 SGHTA, CDR2 FQGNSA. This CDR3 is CASSSDRGETQYF. As DNA, the CDR3 is TGTGCCAGCAGCTCCGACAGGGGTGAGACCCAGTACTTC.

This clone is medium-sized (0.01 to 0.1%) within its sample. The chain combines TRBV6-1 with TRBJ2-3; 7 positions match TRBD1. Germline lookup yields CDR1 MNHNS and CDR2 SASEGT. CDR3 length equals 16 residues. The V segment lost 3 bases and the J segment 6 bases; nucleotides outside the gene matches: 12. The CDR3 reads CASSEKMGTELDTQYF. The DNA of the CDR3 is TGTGCCAGCAGTGAGAAGATGGGGACAGAACTCGATACGCAGTATTTT.

This chain joins TRBV21-1 and TRBJ2-7; the D call in the table, TRBD1, was not verified against the DNA. TRBV21-1 is termed a pseudogene. The CDR3 consists of 19 residues. The CDR3 DNA follows: TGTGCCAGCAGCAAAGAATCCGGGCCGGGACAGGCCCTCTCCTACGAGCAGTACTTC. Its protein is CASSKESGPGQALSYEQYF.

The V and J genes are TRBV7-3 and TRBJ2-5; D possibly corresponds to TRBD1 (5 bases). From germline, CDR1 is SGHTA and CDR2 FQGTGA. This CDR3 has 13 residues. The V gene lost 3 bases and the J gene lost 4 bases, with 9 bases spanning the gap. DNA for the CDR3: TGTGCCAGCAGCTTGGGGCCGGGAGAGACCCAGTACTTC. Its translation: CASSLGPGETQYF.

This chain links TRBV6-4 with TRBJ2-1; a possible D gene is TRBD2 (5 bases). Germline lookup yields CDR1 MRHNA and CDR2 SNTAGT. The V end was cut by 4 bases, the J end by 9 bases, with 16 bases between. The CDR3 contains 14 residues. The CDR3 protein is CASSAWPAGGEQFF. The CDR3 region has the DNA TGTGCCAGCAGTGCCTGGCCCGCGGGTGGTGAGCAGTTCTTC.

The chain is built from TRBV7-9 and TRBJ1-2; weak D call: TRBD1 (6 bases). There are 15 residues in the CDR3. V lost 5 bases and J lost 0, with 13 bases in between. Germline CDR1 is SEHNR and CDR2 is FQNEAQ (reference sequence). CDR3 sequence: CASSPVTGSNYGYTF. The CDR3 coding sequence is TGTGCCAGCAGCCCCGTGACAGGCTCTAACTATGGCTACACCTTC.

The genes are TRBV5-1 and TRBJ2-2; 8 bases fit TRBD1. Germline-derived CDR1 and CDR2 are SGHRS and YFSETQ. CDR3 length: 15 amino acids. V trimming: 2 bases; J trimming: 3 bases; junction bases outside the gene matches: 3. DNA of the CDR3: TGCGCCAGCAGCTTTCAGGGGGCGGACACCGGGGAGCTGTTTTTT. Translated: CASSFQGADTGELFF.

The chain couples TRBV10-3 to TRBJ2-2; D is perhaps TRBD1 (5 bases). Trimming removed 4 bases at V and 1 base at J, with 7 bases between. This CDR3 has 14 residues. Germline CDR1 is ENHRY and CDR2 is SYGVKD. DNA for the CDR3: TGTGCCATCAGTGTGCAGGGGAACACCGGGGAGCTGTTTTTT. It encodes CAISVQGNTGELFF.

The rearrangement links TRBV3-1 (or the pseudogene TRBV3-2) to TRBJ2-3, with a weak D call TRBD2 (6 bases). CDR1 is LGHDT, CDR2 YNNKEL, per germline (reference sequence). With 9 bases removed from V and 1 base from J, the gap between germline ends came to 14 bases. The CDR3 spans 14 residues. The CDR3 sequence: CASGVSGGTDTQYF. For the CDR3, the DNA is TGTGCCAGTGGGGTTTCGGGGGGCACAGATACGCAGTATTTT.

The chain links TRBV6-1 to TRBJ2-1, with 8 bases lining up with TRBD2. V lost 2 bases and J lost 7; bases outside the gene matches: 7. The CDR3 has 15 amino acids. Germline CDR1 is MNHNS and CDR2 is SASEGT. CDR3 DNA sequence: TGTGCCAGCAGTGAACGACTAGCGATTGAAAATGAGCAGTTCTTC. It codes for CASSERLAIENEQFF.

This clone was picked up one time. V usage is TRBV2 and J usage is TRBJ1-4; 8 bases line up with TRBD1. Germline CDR1 and CDR2: SNHLY and FYNNEI. V was pared by 2 bases and J by 7 bases, with 6 bases of the junction left unmatched. The CDR3 spans 15 residues. The CDR3 DNA follows: TGTGCCAGCAGTGAAAGGAGGACAGGGCGTGAAAAACTGTTTTTT. Amino acid sequence: CASSERRTGREKLFF. The whole variable domain, remainder taken from reference TRBV2 and TRBJ1-4, is EPEVTQTPSHQVTQMGQEVILRCVPISNHLYFYWYRQILGQKVEFLVSFYNNEISEKSEIFDDQFSVERPDGSNFTLKIRSTKLEDSAMYFCASSERRTGREKLFFGSGTQLSVL.